This note documents a single T cell receptor beta chain sequence. Antigen: not known. The data were taken from a study of cytomegalovirus exposure and HLA in healthy donors. General observations from the study: Researchers left out some V segments, among them TRBV6-2 and TRBV6-3, as indistinguishable. Later on, an analysis found that several of the most significant clusters appeared to be linked to common viral pathogens, which included parvovirus B19.

V was pared by 5 bases and J by 12 bases, with 9 bases of the junction left unmatched. From germline, CDR1 is MDHEN and CDR2 SYDVKM. The CDR3 sequence is 13 residues long. PCR involved 60 Vbeta and 13 Jbeta primers. Clones were read by immunoSEQ multiplex PCR, and TCRdb kept only the in-frame ones, dropping some. The listing records about 200,000 clones. The chain employs TRBV28 and TRBJ1-2; TRBD1 matches 10 bases. Sequenced: PBMCs. The sequence was obtained from a woman in her twenties or thirties in good health and CMV-seropositive. This CDR3 is CASSPSWDRGHTF. DNA of the CDR3: TGTGCCAGCAGTCCTTCATGGGACAGGGGCCACACCTTC.